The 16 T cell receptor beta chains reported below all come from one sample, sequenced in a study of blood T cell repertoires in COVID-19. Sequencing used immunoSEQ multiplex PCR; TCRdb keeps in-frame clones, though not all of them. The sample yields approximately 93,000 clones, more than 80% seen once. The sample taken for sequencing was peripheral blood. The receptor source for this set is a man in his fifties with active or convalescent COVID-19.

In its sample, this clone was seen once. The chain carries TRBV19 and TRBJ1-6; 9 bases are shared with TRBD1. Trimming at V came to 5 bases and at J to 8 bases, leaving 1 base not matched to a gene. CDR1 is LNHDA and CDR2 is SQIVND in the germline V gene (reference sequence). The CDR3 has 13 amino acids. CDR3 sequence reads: CASSRDRDSPLHF. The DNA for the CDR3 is TGTGCCAGTAGTCGGGACAGGGATTCACCCCTCCACTTT.

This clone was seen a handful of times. The CDR3 loop is CASALGGEAYEQYF. The CDR3 DNA follows: TGTGCCAGCGCACTAGGGGGGGAAGCCTACGAGCAGTACTTC. The V and J genes are TRBV2 and TRBJ2-7; tentatively, D is TRBD2 (7 bases). CDR1 is SNHLY and CDR2 is FYNNEI in the germline V gene. This CDR3 has 14 residues. V shed 8 bases and J shed 2 bases, with 16 bases lying between them.

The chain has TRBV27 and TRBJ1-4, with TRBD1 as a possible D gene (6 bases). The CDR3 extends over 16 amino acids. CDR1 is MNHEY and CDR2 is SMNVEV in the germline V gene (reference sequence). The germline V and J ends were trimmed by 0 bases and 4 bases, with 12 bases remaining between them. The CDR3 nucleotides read TGTGCCAGCAGTTTATCCCCCCGAGGGGGTAATGAAAAACTGTTTTTT. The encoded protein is CASSLSPRGGNEKLFF.

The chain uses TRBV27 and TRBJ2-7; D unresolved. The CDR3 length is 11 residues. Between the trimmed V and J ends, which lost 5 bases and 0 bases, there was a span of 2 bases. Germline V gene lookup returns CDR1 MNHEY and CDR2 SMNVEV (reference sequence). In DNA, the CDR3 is TGTGCCAGCAGTCACTCCTACGAGCAGTACTTC. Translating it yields CASSHSYEQYF.

In nucleotides, the CDR3 is TGTGCCAGTAGTGGGGCCCGGGACAATGATGAGCAGTTCTTC. Its translation is CASSGARDNDEQFF. The chain links TRBV19 to TRBJ2-1; maybe TRBD1 (6 bases). Germline V gene lookup returns CDR1 LNHDA and CDR2 SQIVND (reference sequence). This CDR3 comprises 14 residues. Trimming left V 5 bases short and J 8 bases short, with 16 bases between.

CDR3 protein: CASSRGQGHNEKLFF. DNA for the CDR3: TGCGCCAGCAGCCGCGGACAGGGGCATAATGAAAAACTGTTTTTT. The chain joins TRBV4-1 to TRBJ1-4; 9 bases match TRBD1. The CDR3 length is 15 residues. The germline V gene encodes CDR1 MGHRA and CDR2 YSYEKL. J gave up 4 bases and V 4 bases, and 4 bases lay outside the gene matches.

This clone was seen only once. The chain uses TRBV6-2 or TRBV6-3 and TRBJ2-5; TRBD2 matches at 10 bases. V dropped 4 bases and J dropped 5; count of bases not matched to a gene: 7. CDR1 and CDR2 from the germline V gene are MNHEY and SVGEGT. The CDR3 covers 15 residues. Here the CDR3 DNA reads TGTGCCAGCAGTTTCCAGCGGGGGGGCGGTGAGACCCAGTACTTC. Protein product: CASSFQRGGGETQYF.

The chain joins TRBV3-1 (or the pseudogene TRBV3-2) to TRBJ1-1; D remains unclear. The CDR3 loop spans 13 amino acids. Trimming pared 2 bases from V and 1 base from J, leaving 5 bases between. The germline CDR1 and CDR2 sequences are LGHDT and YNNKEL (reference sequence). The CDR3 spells CASSQNGNTEAFF. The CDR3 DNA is TGTGCCAGCAGCCAAAACGGGAACACTGAAGCTTTCTTT.

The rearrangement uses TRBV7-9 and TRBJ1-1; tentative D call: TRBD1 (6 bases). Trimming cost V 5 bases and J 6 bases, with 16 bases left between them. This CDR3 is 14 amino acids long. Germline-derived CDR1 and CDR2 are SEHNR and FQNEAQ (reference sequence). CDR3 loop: CASSPALRGPEAFF. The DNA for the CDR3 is TGTGCCAGCAGCCCCGCCCTCAGGGGTCCTGAAGCTTTCTTT.

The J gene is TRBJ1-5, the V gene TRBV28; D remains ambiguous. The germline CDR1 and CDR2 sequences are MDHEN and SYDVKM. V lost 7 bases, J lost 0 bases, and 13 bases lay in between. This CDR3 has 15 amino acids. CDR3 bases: TGTGCCAGCACCAAAGCGGGAAATAGCAATCAGCCCCAGCATTTT. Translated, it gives CASTKAGNSNQPQHF.

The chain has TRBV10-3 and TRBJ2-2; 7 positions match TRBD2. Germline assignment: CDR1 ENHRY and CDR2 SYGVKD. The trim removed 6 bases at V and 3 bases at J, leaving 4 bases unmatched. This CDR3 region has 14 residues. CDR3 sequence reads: CAIRPRGDTGELFF. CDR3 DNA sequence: TGTGCCATCAGACCTCGGGGGGACACCGGGGAGCTGTTTTTT.

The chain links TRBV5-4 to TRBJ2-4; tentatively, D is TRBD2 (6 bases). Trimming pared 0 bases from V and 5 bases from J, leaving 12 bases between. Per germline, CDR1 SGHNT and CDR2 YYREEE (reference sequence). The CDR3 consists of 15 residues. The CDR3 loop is CASSLDRGTENIQYF. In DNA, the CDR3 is TGTGCCAGCAGCTTGGATCGGGGGACGGAAAACATTCAGTACTTC.

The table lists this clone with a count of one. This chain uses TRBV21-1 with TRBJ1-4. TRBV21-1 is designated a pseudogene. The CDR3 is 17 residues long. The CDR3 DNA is TGTGCCAGCAGCAAAGCAGAGAAGAACTCAACTAATGAAAAACTGTTTTTT. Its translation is CASSKAEKNSTNEKLFF.

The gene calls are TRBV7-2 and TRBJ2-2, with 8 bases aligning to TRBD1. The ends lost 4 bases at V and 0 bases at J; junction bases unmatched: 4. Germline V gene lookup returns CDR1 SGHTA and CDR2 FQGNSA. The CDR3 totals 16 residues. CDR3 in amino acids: CASSSGTGPNTGELFF. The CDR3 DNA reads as TGTGCCAGCAGCTCCGGGACAGGCCCGAACACCGGGGAGCTGTTTTTT.

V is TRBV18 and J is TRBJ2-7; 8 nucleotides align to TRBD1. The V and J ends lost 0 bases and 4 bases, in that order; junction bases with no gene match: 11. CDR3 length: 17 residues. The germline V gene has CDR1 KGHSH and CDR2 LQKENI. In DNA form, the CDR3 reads TGTGCCAGCTCACCACCACCCTCAGGGGGCGATTCATACGAGCAGTACTTC. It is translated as CASSPPPSGGDSYEQYF.

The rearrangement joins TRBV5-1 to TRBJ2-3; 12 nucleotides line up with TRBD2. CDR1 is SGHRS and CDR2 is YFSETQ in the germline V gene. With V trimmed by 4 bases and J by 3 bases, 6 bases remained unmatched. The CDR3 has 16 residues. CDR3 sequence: CASSEPGTSGTDTQYF. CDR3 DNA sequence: TGCGCCAGCAGCGAACCCGGGACTAGCGGGACAGATACGCAGTATTTT.